The entry below gives a single TCR beta chain sequence along with its context. What antigen it recognizes has not been identified. Nothing much larger sits one base from this clone, and base qualities are not available. Taken from the germline V gene (reference sequence), the CDR1 and CDR2 loops are LNHDA and SQIVND. The CDR3 holds 15 amino acids from the cysteine to the phenylalanine. The retained sequence is limited to the CDR3, 45 bases, with the frame set at the first base. V drops 3 bases and J drops 2 bases, leaving 12 bases in between. The record originates from a study of PD-1 blockade in classical Hodgkin lymphoma (dated by TCRdb to the early 2020s). With regard to the full study: Nivolumab dosing was 3 mg/kg intravenously every 2 weeks, continuing until either disease progression or unacceptable toxicity. The study used TCR beta sequencing and CyTOF to define a peripheral blood immune signature of response to PD-1 blockade in classical Hodgkin lymphoma. General findings and caveats noted by the study authors: A significant rise by C4D1 was seen in CD4+ but not CD8+ TCR diversity (p=0.0027 vs p=0.16), with the rise being most apparent in complete responders (p=0.02). The study covered only a single clinical trial cohort, and the causes of the repertoire differences, possibly disease activity or prior therapy, were still not defined. Patients starting nivolumab less than 1 year after ASCT had lower diversity and were excluded from later analyses to avoid confounding by immune reconstitution. Newly diagnosed patients were reported to have lower baseline TCR diversity than healthy donors, and relapsed/refractory patients were reported to have lower baseline TCR diversity still. Baseline diversity similar to that of newly diagnosed patients was observed in trial patients achieving complete response, whereas significantly lower diversity was observed in partial responders and progressors.

This specimen's time point label, per the study, means: cycle 4 day 1 (C4D1), after 6 weeks of nivolumab. All trial patients had relapsed after autologous stem cell transplantation, with cohorts A, B and C differing in prior brentuximab vedotin exposure. A Miltenyi CD4+ T cell isolation kit was used for magnetic negative selection to purify CD4+ T cells from thawed PBMCs. A total of about 51 patients with relapsed/refractory classical Hodgkin lymphoma made up the trial cohort, and each patient's best overall response was complete response, partial response or progressive disease. In the multi-cohort phase II CheckMate 205 trial, trial patients received single-agent nivolumab. An independent review committee assessed best overall response using the 2007 International Working Group response criteria. Trial PBMCs were collected immediately before nivolumab initiation (C1D1) and during therapy at cycle 2 day 1 and cycle 4 day 1. Peripheral blood was collected in 8 mL Vacutainer Cell Preparation Tubes, from which PBMCs were isolated by centrifugation and then cryopreserved. Purified CD4+ and CD8+ fractions were prepared only for cases in which an additional PBMC sample was available. Magnetically labelled cells were depleted on LS columns in a quadroMACS separator, and the flow-through was collected as the purified fraction.

The Qiagen DNeasy kit was used to extract genomic DNA from unsorted PBMCs and from the negatively selected CD4+ and CD8+ fractions. Using primers that anneal to V and J segments, immunoSEQ multiplex PCR amplified the TCR beta CDR3 regions. Amplification bias was minimized using a synthetic immune receptor repertoire, and residual bias was removed computationally after sequencing. Per the source publication's procedure: Repertoire diversity was quantified as the Shannon entropy index using custom Python scripts. Unsorted, CD4+ and CD8+ repertoires were analyzed separately, except for combined analyses in which CD4+ and CD8+ sequences were merged in silico. A clone was considered expanded if an increase in frequency of at least 2-fold after treatment relative to C1D1 was found, and a pseudocount of 0.5 was applied to clones undetected at baseline. Singleton clones were defined as clones with 0 or 1 copy at C1D1, and non-singleton clones were defined as clones with 2 or more copies. By matching protein sequences in sorted samples from the same patient, clones expanded in unsorted samples were annotated as CD4+, CD8+ or unknown. Wilcoxon tests on paired samples were used to test diversity changes from C1D1 to C4D1. Drawn from immuneACCESS, this table holds only the in-frame rearrangements with V and J called that TCRdb kept. Clones are partly lost; checked studies trace under half to an unresolved V gene and leave the rest unexplained. D and trimming come from the DNA, and the V and J calls and clone size come from that table. Here the sample has some 30,000 clones; about 94% occur a single time. The leading ten clones occupy roughly 0.29% of the sample.

This sequence originates from a human donor with classical Hodgkin lymphoma. The sample here was CD4+ T cells from blood, taken before the fourth cycle of nivolumab. This sequence uses TRBV19 and TRBJ2-3; 5 matching bases give a weak D call of TRBD2. CDR3 reads: CASSISQRTTDTQYF. The DNA is as follows: TGTGCCAGTAGTATCTCCCAGCGGACCACAGATACGCAGTATTTT.